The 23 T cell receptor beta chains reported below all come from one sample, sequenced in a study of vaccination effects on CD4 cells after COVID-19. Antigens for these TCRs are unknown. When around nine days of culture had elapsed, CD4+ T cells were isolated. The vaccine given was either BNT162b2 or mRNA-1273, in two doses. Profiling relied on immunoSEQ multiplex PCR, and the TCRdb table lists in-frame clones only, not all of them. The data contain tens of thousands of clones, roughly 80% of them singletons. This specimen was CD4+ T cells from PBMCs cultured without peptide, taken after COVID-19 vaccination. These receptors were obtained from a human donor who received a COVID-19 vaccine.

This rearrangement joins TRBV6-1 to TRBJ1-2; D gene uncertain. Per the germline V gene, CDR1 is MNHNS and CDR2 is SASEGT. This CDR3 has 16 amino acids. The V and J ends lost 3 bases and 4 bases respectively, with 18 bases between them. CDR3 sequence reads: CASSDRPSPPIYGYTF. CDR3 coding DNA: TGTGCCAGCAGTGACCGGCCGTCTCCCCCAATCTATGGCTACACCTTC.

This CDR3 is CAGQRGGAKNIQYF. As DNA, the CDR3 is TGTGCCGGTCAGCGGGGGGGTGCCAAAAACATTCAGTACTTC. The rearrangement uses TRBV28 and TRBJ2-4, with 10 positions matching TRBD2. The CDR3 extends over 14 amino acids. Germline V gene sequence: CDR1 MDHEN, CDR2 SYDVKM. V lost 11 bases to trimming and J lost 1 base; unmatched junction nucleotides: 5.

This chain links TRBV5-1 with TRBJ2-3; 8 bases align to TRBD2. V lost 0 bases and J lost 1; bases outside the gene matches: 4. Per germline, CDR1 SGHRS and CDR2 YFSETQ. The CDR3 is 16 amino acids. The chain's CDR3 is CASSLAEAGGTDTQYF. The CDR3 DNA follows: TGCGCCAGCAGCTTGGCCGAAGCGGGGGGCACAGATACGCAGTATTTT.

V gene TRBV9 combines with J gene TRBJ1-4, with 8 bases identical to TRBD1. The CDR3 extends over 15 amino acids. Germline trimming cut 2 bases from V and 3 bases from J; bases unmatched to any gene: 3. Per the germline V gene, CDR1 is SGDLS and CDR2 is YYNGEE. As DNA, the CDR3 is TGTGCCAGCAGCGTGGCACAGGGGGCTAATGAAAAACTGTTTTTT. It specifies CASSVAQGANEKLFF.

The CDR3 protein is CASSDRGSVSYV. The DNA for the CDR3 is TGTGCCAGCTCCGACAGGGGTTCGGTGTCTTACGTC. The rearrangement uses TRBV2 and TRBJ2-7; 8 bases line up with TRBD1. Germline V gives CDR1 SNHLY, CDR2 FYNNEI. The CDR3 runs 12 residues. J gave up 13 bases and V 8 bases, and 13 bases lay outside the gene matches.

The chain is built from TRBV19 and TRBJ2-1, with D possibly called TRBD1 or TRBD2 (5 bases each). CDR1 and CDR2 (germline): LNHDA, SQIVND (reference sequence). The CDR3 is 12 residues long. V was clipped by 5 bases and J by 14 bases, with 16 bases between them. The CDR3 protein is CASSFVRQGEFF. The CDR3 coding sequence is TGTGCCAGTAGTTTTGTTCGTCAGGGAGAGTTCTTC.

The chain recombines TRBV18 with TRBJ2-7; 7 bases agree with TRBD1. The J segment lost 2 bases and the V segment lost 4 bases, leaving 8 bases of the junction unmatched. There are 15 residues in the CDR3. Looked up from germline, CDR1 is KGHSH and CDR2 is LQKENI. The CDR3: CASSLDRVATYEQYV. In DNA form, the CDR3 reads TGTGCCAGCTCACTCGACAGGGTCGCAACCTACGAGCAGTACGTC.

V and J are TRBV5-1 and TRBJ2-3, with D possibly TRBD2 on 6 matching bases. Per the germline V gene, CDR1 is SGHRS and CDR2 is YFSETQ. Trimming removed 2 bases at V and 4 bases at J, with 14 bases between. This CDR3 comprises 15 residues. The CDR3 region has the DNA TGCGCCAGCAGCTTTGGAGGGGTAGCCCCAGATACGCAGTATTTT. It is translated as CASSFGGVAPDTQYF.

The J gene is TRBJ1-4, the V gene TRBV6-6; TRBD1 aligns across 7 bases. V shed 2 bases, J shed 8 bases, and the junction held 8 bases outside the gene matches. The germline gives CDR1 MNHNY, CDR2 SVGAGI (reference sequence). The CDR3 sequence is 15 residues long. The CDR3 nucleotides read TGTGCCAGCAGTTACGTCACAGGGGACCGGGAAAAACTGTTTTTT. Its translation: CASSYVTGDREKLFF.

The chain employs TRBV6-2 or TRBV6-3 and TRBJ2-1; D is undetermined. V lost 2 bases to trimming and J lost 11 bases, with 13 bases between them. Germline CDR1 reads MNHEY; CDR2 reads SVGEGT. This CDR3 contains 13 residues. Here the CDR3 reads CASSYPIGPQQFF. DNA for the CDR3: TGTGCCAGCAGTTACCCAATAGGACCTCAGCAGTTCTTC.

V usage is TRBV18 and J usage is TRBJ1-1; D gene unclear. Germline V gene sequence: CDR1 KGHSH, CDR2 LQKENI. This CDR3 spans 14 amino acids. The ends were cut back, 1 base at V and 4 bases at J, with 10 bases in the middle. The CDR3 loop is CASSPQGMSTEAFF. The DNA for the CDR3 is TGTGCCAGCTCACCACAGGGTATGAGCACTGAAGCTTTCTTT.

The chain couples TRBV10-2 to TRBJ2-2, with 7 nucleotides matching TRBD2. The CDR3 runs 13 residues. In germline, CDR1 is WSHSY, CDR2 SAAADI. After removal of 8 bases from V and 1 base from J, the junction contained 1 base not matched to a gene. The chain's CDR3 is CASQRGNTGELFF. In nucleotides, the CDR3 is TGCGCCAGCCAGCGGGGGAACACCGGGGAGCTGTTTTTT.

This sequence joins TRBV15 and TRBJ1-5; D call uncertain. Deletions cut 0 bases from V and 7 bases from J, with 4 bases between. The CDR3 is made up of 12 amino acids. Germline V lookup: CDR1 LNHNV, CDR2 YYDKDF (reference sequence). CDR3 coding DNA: TGTGCCACCAGCAGAGATTGGCAGCCCCAGCATTTT. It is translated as CATSRDWQPQHF.

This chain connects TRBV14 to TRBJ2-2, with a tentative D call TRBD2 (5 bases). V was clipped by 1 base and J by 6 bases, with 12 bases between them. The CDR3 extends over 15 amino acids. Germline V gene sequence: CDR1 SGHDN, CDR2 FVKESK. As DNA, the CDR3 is TGTGCCAGCAGCCAAGGCCAGGTCGGGGCCGGGGAGCTGTTTTTT. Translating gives CASSQGQVGAGELFF.

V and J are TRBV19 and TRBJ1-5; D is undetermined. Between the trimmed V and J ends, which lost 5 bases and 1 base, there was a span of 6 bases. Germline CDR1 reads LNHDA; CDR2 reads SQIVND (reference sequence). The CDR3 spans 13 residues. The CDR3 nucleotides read TGTGCCAGTAGTTGGGAAAGCAATCAGCCCCAGCATTTT. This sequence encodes CASSWESNQPQHF.

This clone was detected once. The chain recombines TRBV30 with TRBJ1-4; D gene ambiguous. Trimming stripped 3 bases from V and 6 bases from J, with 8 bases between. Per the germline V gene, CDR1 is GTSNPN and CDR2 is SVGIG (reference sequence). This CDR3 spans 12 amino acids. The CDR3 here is CAWSRSYEKLFF. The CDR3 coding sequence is TGTGCCTGGAGCCGCTCCTATGAAAAACTGTTTTTT. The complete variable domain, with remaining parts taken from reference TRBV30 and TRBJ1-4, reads SQTIHQWPATLVQPVGSPLSLECTVEGTSNPNLYWYRQAAGRGLQLLFYSVGIGQISSEVPQNLSASRPQDRQFILSSKKLLLSDSGFYLCAWSRSYEKLFFGSGTQLSVL.

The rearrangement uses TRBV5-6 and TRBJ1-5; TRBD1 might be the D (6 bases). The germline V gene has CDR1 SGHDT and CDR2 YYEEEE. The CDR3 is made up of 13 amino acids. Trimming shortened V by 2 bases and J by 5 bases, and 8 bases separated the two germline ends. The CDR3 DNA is TGTGCCAGCAGCTTAAACAGGGATCAGCCCCAGCATTTT. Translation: CASSLNRDQPQHF.

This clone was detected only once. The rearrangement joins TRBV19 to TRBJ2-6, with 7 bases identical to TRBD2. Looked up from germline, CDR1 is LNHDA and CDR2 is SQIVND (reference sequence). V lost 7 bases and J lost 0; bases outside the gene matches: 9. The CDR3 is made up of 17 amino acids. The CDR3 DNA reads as TGTGCCAGTATTGGTGGGGGGGTTAGCTCTGGGGCCAACGTCCTGACTTTC. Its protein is CASIGGGVSSGANVLTF.

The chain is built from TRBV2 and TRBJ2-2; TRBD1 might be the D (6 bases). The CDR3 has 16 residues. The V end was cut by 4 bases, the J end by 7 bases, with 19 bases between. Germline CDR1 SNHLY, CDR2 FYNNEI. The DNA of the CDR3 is TGTGCCAGCAGTGTAGAACAGGGAATTTTGGGCGGGGAGCTGTTTTTT. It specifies CASSVEQGILGGELFF.

The CDR3 loop is CASSLRGLETQYF. In DNA, the CDR3 is TGTGCCAGCAGCTTACGGGGATTAGAGACCCAGTACTTC. The V gene is TRBV7-9, the J gene TRBJ2-5, with D possibly TRBD2 on 5 matching bases. The V and J ends lost 2 bases and 4 bases respectively, with 8 bases between them. The germline gives CDR1 SEHNR, CDR2 FQNEAQ (reference sequence). This CDR3 contains 13 residues. The full variable domain, completed using reference TRBV7-9 and TRBJ2-5, is DTGVSQNPRHKITKRGQNVTFRCDPISEHNRLYWYRQTLGQGPEFLTYFQNEAQLEKSRLLSDRFSAERPKGSFSTLEIQRTEQGDSAMYLCASSLRGLETQYFGPGTRLLVL.

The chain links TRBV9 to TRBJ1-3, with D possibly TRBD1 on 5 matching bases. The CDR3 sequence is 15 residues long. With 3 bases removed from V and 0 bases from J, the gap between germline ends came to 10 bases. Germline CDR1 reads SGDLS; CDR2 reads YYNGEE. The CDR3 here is CASSADRASGNTIYF. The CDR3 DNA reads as TGTGCCAGCAGCGCCGACAGAGCCTCTGGAAACACCATATATTTT.

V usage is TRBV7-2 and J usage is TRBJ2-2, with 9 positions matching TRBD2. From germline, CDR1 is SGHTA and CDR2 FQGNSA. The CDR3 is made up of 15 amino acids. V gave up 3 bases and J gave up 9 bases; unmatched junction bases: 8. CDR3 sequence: CASSLGLAGSRELFF. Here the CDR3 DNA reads TGTGCCAGCAGCTTGGGGCTAGCGGGGAGCAGGGAGCTGTTTTTT.

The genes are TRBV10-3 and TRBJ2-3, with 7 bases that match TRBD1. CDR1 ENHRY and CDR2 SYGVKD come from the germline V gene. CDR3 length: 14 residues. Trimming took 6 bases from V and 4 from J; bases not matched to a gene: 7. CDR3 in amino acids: CAIRGQDVADTQYF. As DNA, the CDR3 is TGTGCCATCAGAGGACAGGATGTCGCAGATACGCAGTATTTT.